The 22 T cell receptor beta chains in this list originate from one sample, sequenced in a study of human T cells and chemical hapten exposure. Via MiXCR, TCRdb re-called the RACE reads, giving one row per CDR3 protein. Among about 90,000 distinct CDR3 sequences listed, roughly a tenth were seen once. This sample's time point: patch test 3, about 24 weeks after DPC sensitization. Treatment described: therapeutic diphenylcyclopropenone sensitization with weekly scalp DPC. Sequences were derived from whole blood, sampled in connection with sensitization to the hapten diphenylcyclopropenone (DPC). Receptors were obtained from a woman aged 25-40 years with alopecia areata. Some clones in this sample may be carry-over from other donors' samples.

The J gene is TRBJ1-1, the V gene TRBV7-6; 7 nucleotides line up with TRBD1. J was trimmed by 5 bases and V by 5 bases; bases with no gene match: 5. The CDR3 length is 13 residues. From germline, CDR1 is SGHVS and CDR2 FNYEAQ. Here the CDR3 reads CASSPGQVTEAFF. CDR3 in DNA: TGTGCCAGCAGCCCAGGACAGGTGACTGAAGCTTTCTTT.

This clonotype was recorded a few times. The chain links TRBV6-5 to TRBJ1-1, with 8 bases identical to TRBD1. Germline assignment: CDR1 MNHEY and CDR2 SVGAGI. Trimming removed 0 bases from V and 0 bases from J; junction bases left unmatched: 6. The CDR3 contains 17 residues. CDR3 DNA sequence: TGTGCCAGCAGTTACTCGGGGAGGACAGGGCTGAACACTGAAGCTTTCTTT. Its protein is CASSYSGRTGLNTEAFF.

The sample holds a few counts of this clonotype. The chain uses TRBV6-6 and TRBJ1-6; the D gene is possibly TRBD1 (5 bases). The CDR3 covers 15 residues. The germline V and J ends were trimmed by 2 bases and 7 bases, with 12 bases remaining between them. Germline values: CDR1 MNHNY, CDR2 SVGAGI (reference sequence). The CDR3 coding sequence is TGTGCCAGCAGTTACGGGGCAGGGAGGAATTCACCCCTCCACTTT. Encoded protein: CASSYGAGRNSPLHF.

The gene calls are TRBV11-2 and TRBJ2-1; D remains unclear. V lost 5 bases, J lost 4 bases, and 6 bases lay in between. CDR1 is SGHAT, CDR2 FQNNGV, per germline. The CDR3 runs to 12 residues. CDR3 protein: CASSPIYNEQFF. Here the CDR3 DNA reads TGTGCCAGCAGCCCCATTTACAATGAGCAGTTCTTC.

This clonotype was counted many times. The chain couples TRBV29-1 to TRBJ2-1, with no clear D. Trimming stripped 0 bases from V and 8 bases from J, with 8 bases between. The CDR3 extends over 12 amino acids. Germline V CDR1 and CDR2: SQVTM, ANQGSEA. Here the CDR3 DNA reads TGCAGCGTTGAAGATCCCGCAGATGAGCAGTTCTTC. This sequence encodes CSVEDPADEQFF.

This clonotype has a count of ten or more. This chain joins TRBV19 and TRBJ2-3; D uncertain. The germline V gene encodes CDR1 LNHDA and CDR2 SQIVND (reference sequence). The V end was cut by 7 bases, the J end by 4 bases, with 9 bases between. There are 12 residues in the CDR3. In DNA, the CDR3 is TGTGCCAGTACCCAGGCGGCAGATACGCAGTATTTT. It translates to CASTQAADTQYF.

Ten or more counts support this clonotype. The gene calls are TRBV14 and TRBJ1-1; no firm D call. CDR1 and CDR2 from the germline V gene are SGHDN and FVKESK. V lost 4 bases to trimming and J lost 1 base, with 4 bases between them. This CDR3 comprises 12 residues. CDR3 sequence (DNA): TGTGCCAGCAGCCGTGAGAACACTGAAGCTTTCTTT. As protein: CASSRENTEAFF. The complete variable domain, with remaining parts taken from reference TRBV14 and TRBJ1-1, reads EAGVTQFPSHSVIEKGQTVTLRCDPISGHDNLYWYRRVMGKEIKFLLHFVKESKQDESGMPNNRFLAERTGGTYSTLKVQPAELEDSGVYFCASSRENTEAFFGQGTRLTVV.

The J gene is TRBJ2-3, the V gene TRBV5-4, with D uncertain. This CDR3 spans 14 amino acids. CDR1 and CDR2 (germline): SGHNT, YYREEE (reference sequence). V lost 0 bases to trimming and J lost 5 bases, with 10 bases between them. CDR3 in amino acids: CASSLATEIDTQYF. CDR3 nucleotides: TGTGCCAGCAGCTTGGCGACCGAGATAGATACGCAGTATTTT.

This clonotype was detected many times. V and J are TRBV6-1 and TRBJ1-6, with TRBD1 matching 7 bases. Germline V lookup: CDR1 MNHNS, CDR2 SASEGT. V shed 1 base and J 9 bases; nucleotides not matched to a gene: 6. The CDR3 has 15 amino acids. The CDR3 DNA is TGTGCCAGCAGTGAAGTTAAGGGGGCCCTTTCACCCCTCCACTTT. The encoded protein is CASSEVKGALSPLHF.

This chain links TRBV29-1 with TRBJ1-1; maybe TRBD1 (5 bases). Trimming pared 4 bases from V and 6 bases from J, leaving 12 bases between. The germline CDR1 and CDR2 sequences are SQVTM and ANQGSEA. CDR3 length equals 12 residues. The CDR3 spells CSVAGGTAEAFF. The CDR3 bases are TGCAGCGTTGCCGGGGGGACGGCTGAAGCTTTCTTT.

J is TRBJ2-2 and V is TRBV11-2; 8 nucleotides agree with TRBD1. The junction had 5 bases not matched to a gene; V was cut back by 5 bases and J by 0 bases. CDR1 SGHAT and CDR2 FQNNGV come from the germline V gene. This CDR3 is 16 amino acids long. The CDR3 loop is CASSRGQGTNTGELFF. The CDR3 coding sequence is TGTGCCAGCAGCCGAGGACAGGGAACGAACACCGGGGAGCTGTTTTTT.

The chain uses TRBV6-5 and TRBJ2-3, with D perhaps matching TRBD1 (6 bases). The CDR3 is made up of 17 amino acids. Trimming stripped 6 bases from V and 2 bases from J, with 21 bases between. Germline-derived CDR1 and CDR2 are MNHEY and SVGAGI. The CDR3, as DNA: TGTGCCAGCAGGTCTCCCCAACAGGGATGGGACACAGATACGCAGTATTTT. Its translation: CASRSPQQGWDTDTQYF.

This clonotype came up a few times. This rearrangement joins TRBV4-2 to TRBJ2-3; TRBD2 agrees at 8 bases. V shed 0 bases and J 2 bases; nucleotides not matched to a gene: 7. The CDR3 length is 17 residues. Germline lookup yields CDR1 LGHNA and CDR2 YNFKEQ. The CDR3 loop is CASSQDVSGSPTDTQYF. In DNA form, the CDR3 reads TGTGCCAGCAGCCAAGATGTGAGCGGGAGTCCCACAGATACGCAGTATTTT.

The chain links TRBV6-5 to TRBJ1-5; 7 nucleotides align to TRBD1. CDR3 length: 13 amino acids. V lost 8 bases to trimming and J lost 5 bases; unmatched junction nucleotides: 6. The germline gives CDR1 MNHEY, CDR2 SVGAGI. CDR3 in amino acids: CASRGQDDQPQHF. CDR3 nucleotide sequence: TGTGCCAGCCGAGGACAGGACGATCAGCCCCAGCATTTT.

The chain joins TRBV28 to TRBJ2-3, with D hard to call. The CDR3 sequence is 12 residues long. The germline V and J ends were trimmed by 5 bases and 7 bases, with 10 bases remaining between them. From germline, CDR1 is MDHEN and CDR2 SYDVKM. This chain's CDR3 is CASSTSRNTQYF. CDR3 nucleotide sequence: TGTGCCAGCAGTACATCCAGGAATACGCAGTATTTT.

There are many counts of this clonotype. The J gene is TRBJ2-7, the V gene TRBV7-9, with TRBD2 matching 12 bases. Germline V CDR1 and CDR2: SEHNR, FQNEAQ (reference sequence). The ends lost 5 bases at V and 4 bases at J; junction bases unmatched: 6. CDR3 length equals 15 residues. CDR3 protein: CASSSGLAGKYEQYF. The CDR3 nucleotides are TGTGCCAGCAGCAGCGGACTAGCGGGGAAGTACGAGCAGTACTTC.

This clonotype was detected a few times. This chain links TRBV6-2 or TRBV6-3 with TRBJ1-1; no clear D gene. CDR1 is MNHEY and CDR2 is SVGEGT in the germline V gene. The germline V and J ends were trimmed by 2 bases and 6 bases, with 19 bases remaining between them. This CDR3 is 16 amino acids long. CDR3 nucleotide sequence: TGTGCCAGCAGTTACCGGGTTTTGGTGGGAGTACCTGAAGCTTTCTTT. Translating gives CASSYRVLVGVPEAFF.

This clonotype was counted ten times or more. The V gene is TRBV7-8, the J gene TRBJ2-2, with 9 positions matching TRBD2. The CDR3 length is 18 residues. V was clipped by 6 bases and J by 4 bases; unmatched bases: 15. Germline-derived CDR1 and CDR2 are SGHVS and FQNEAQ. The CDR3 reads CASSHRRVAGVGTGELFF. CDR3 DNA: TGTGCCAGCAGTCACCGAAGGGTAGCGGGAGTTGGCACCGGGGAGCTGTTTTTT.

This clonotype occurred many times. The V gene is TRBV12-3 or TRBV12-4, the J gene TRBJ2-7; 7 positions agree with TRBD1. V was clipped by 6 bases and J by 7 bases; unmatched bases: 12. The CDR3 length is 14 residues. Here the CDR3 reads CASSNTGAGSEQYF. The CDR3 DNA follows: TGTGCCAGCAGCAACACAGGGGCCGGTAGTGAGCAGTACTTC.

The rearrangement links TRBV10-3 to TRBJ1-1, with TRBD1 matching 11 bases. The CDR3 covers 17 residues. Trimming removed 8 bases from V and 4 bases from J; junction bases left unmatched: 15. From germline, CDR1 is ENHRY and CDR2 SYGVKD. CDR3 DNA sequence: TGTGCCATCGCGAAACAAGGACAGGGGGCGTGGGGCACTGAAGCTTTCTTT. Amino acid sequence: CAIAKQGQGAWGTEAFF.

This clonotype was recorded at least ten times. For the CDR3, the DNA is TGTGCCAGCAGTGACGGCGGGGGAGACACAGATACGCAGTATTTT. Its translation is CASSDGGGDTDTQYF. The rearrangement joins TRBV6-4 to TRBJ2-3, with 7 bases that match TRBD2. Looked up from germline, CDR1 is MRHNA and CDR2 is SNTAGT. The CDR3 spans 15 residues. With V trimmed by 2 bases and J by 2 bases, 4 bases remained unmatched.

The J gene is TRBJ1-1, the V gene TRBV28; D gene uncertain. This CDR3 is built from 14 residues. Between the trimmed V and J ends, which lost 6 bases and 1 base, there was a span of 12 bases. Germline CDR1 and CDR2: MDHEN and SYDVKM. This CDR3 reads CASSFPRGNTEAFF. The CDR3 DNA follows: TGTGCCAGCAGCTTCCCGCGCGGGAACACTGAAGCTTTCTTT.